The 7 T cell receptor beta chains presented below share a single source sample, sequenced in a study of CD8 T cells in ankylosing spondylitis. These receptors' antigens are unknown. TCRdb fed the 5' RACE reads into MiXCR, producing one record per CDR3 protein. The sample has approximately 140,000 distinct CDR3 sequences, approximately 17% seen once; the top ten hold 30% to 35%. Regarding the study as a whole: Seven to nine highly homologous variants made up a TCR beta motif, and this motif appeared characteristic of ankylosing spondylitis blood.

The source material was blood, either unsorted or a sorted T cell fraction (not recorded which). These TCRs come from a male donor with ankylosing spondylitis.

This clonotype was counted only a few times. This chain connects TRBV27 to TRBJ2-7, with 11 bases identical to TRBD2. CDR3 length equals 14 residues. From germline, CDR1 is MNHEY and CDR2 SMNVEV (reference sequence). The V segment lost 6 bases and the J segment 3 bases; nucleotides outside the gene matches: 4. Here the CDR3 reads CASRGTSGNYEQYF. DNA of the CDR3: TGTGCCAGCAGAGGGACTAGCGGTAACTACGAGCAGTACTTC.

The CDR3 sequence: CASSVGSTWSSGNTIYF. The CDR3 nucleotides read TGTGCCAGCAGCGTAGGTAGCACCTGGAGCTCTGGAAACACCATATATTTT. The chain carries TRBV4-2 and TRBJ1-3; D not certain. Germline V gene data show CDR1 as LGHNA and CDR2 as YNFKEQ. The CDR3 sequence is 17 residues long. Trimming stripped 5 bases from V and 0 bases from J, with 17 bases between.

This clonotype appeared once. The J gene is TRBJ2-1, the V gene TRBV6-1; 8 nucleotides match TRBD2. The CDR3 sequence is 16 residues long. The V segment lost 3 bases and the J segment 0 bases; nucleotides outside the gene matches: 4. Germline lookup yields CDR1 MNHNS and CDR2 SASEGT. CDR3 coding DNA: TGTGCCAGCAGTGACTTAGCGGGAAGCTCCTACAATGAGCAGTTCTTC. This sequence encodes CASSDLAGSSYNEQFF.

This clonotype has more than one count but fewer than ten. The J gene is TRBJ2-7, the V gene TRBV27, with a possible D match to TRBD2 (5 bases). Trimming removed 5 bases at V and 7 bases at J, with 21 bases between. The germline V gene has CDR1 MNHEY and CDR2 SMNVEV (reference sequence). The CDR3 is 15 residues long. The CDR3: CASSTNEGSLGEQYF. Here the CDR3 DNA reads TGTGCCAGCAGTACCAACGAGGGAAGTCTTGGGGAGCAGTACTTC.

The chain has TRBV5-1 and TRBJ2-7; 7 bases line up with TRBD2. Germline V gene lookup returns CDR1 SGHRS and CDR2 YFSETQ. V gave up 4 bases and J gave up 3 bases; unmatched junction bases: 10. This CDR3 is 15 amino acids long. The CDR3 bases are TGCGCCAGCAGCCCCTCCGTAGCGGGCCTCTACGAGCAGTACTTC. Translating it yields CASSPSVAGLYEQYF.

V usage is TRBV7-2 and J usage is TRBJ2-3, with 7 bases identical to TRBD1. The germline V gene has CDR1 SGHTA and CDR2 FQGNSA. There are 15 residues in the CDR3. V shed 2 bases, J shed 1 base, and the junction held 3 bases outside the gene matches. For the CDR3, the DNA is TGTGCCAGCAGCTTAACAGGGGTGGGCACAGATACGCAGTATTTT. This sequence encodes CASSLTGVGTDTQYF.

The chain joins TRBV20-1 to TRBJ2-7; no clear D. V shed 1 base and J shed 0 bases, with 10 bases lying between them. The CDR3 runs to 14 residues. CDR1 DFQATT and CDR2 SNEGSKA come from the germline V gene (reference sequence). For the CDR3, the DNA is TGCAGTGCTAGAGGACACTTGAGCTCCTACGAGCAGTACTTC. It specifies CSARGHLSSYEQYF.